This TCR beta chain was identified during a study of blood T cells in healthy people across ages (dated by TCRdb to between 2015 and 2016). Background on the whole study: In model experiments, template switching captured about one uniquely barcoded TCR beta cDNA molecule for every two T cells. Using deep sequencing normalized with unique cDNA molecular identifiers, the study measured how TCR beta repertoire diversity changes with age. Donors were grouped into four age groups: young (average roughly 15 years), middle-aged (39), aged (roughly 62) and long-lived (less than 85). Using the same blood draw, the study looked at two additional independent replicas of 1 million unique cDNA reads for two donors, one aged 18 to 29 and the other aged 80 or older.

As regards this clonotype: Its antigen specificity is not known. No much larger clone exists at a distance of one base, and base qualities are not known.

The method was 5' RACE. The listed sequencing device is Illumina HiSeq 2500. A second PCR of about 7 to 12 cycles was performed with a sample-barcoded 5' primer and a J-beta primer mix. Each TCR beta cDNA molecule received a unique molecular identifier from a template-switch 5' adaptor carrying 12 random nucleotides. Each sample yielded at least 2.5 million CDR3-containing paired-end reads. First-strand cDNA synthesis was performed from all RNA using the Mint cDNA synthesis kit, with priming by a TRBC-specific oligonucleotide. Following uracil-DNA glycosylase treatment, all cDNA underwent a first 18-cycle PCR with the universal primers M1SS and BC2_uni_R. For the original study's pipeline: Each sample was normalized by randomly selecting 1 million high-quality reads, each carrying a distinct molecular identifier. Instead of being binned into consensus sequences, reads with shared molecular identifiers were discarded. MiTCR, run with a Q25 quality threshold and the strictest error-elimination algorithm, handled CDR3 identification, clonotype clustering and error correction. A nonparametric unseen species model with Euler transformation was used to estimate lower-bound total TCR beta diversity. TCRdb applied fastp at Q25 and MiXCR to the public reads, then kept only in-frame beta chains. Rows merge per CDR3 protein into single entries with the most common DNA and genes. What appears here as the V and J calls and clone size reflects TCRdb's work, not the paper's. The sample includes some 760,000 distinct CDR3 sequences, with about 25% observed a single time. Approximately 4% of the sample goes to the ten largest clones.

The donors were some 39 Caucasian individuals from Russia, aged roughly 6 to 100 years, who were systemically healthy. Each donor gave ten milliliters of peripheral blood, drawn into EDTA-treated Vacutainer tubes. PBMCs were isolated by Ficoll-Paque density-gradient centrifugation, with at least 6 million obtained per sample. Total RNA, at least 6 micrograms per sample, was extracted from PBMCs with Trizol reagent. Naive CD45RAhigh/CD27high T cell percentages were measured by flow cytometry on a PBMC aliquot from every donor. Points the paper makes about the study in general: Donor CMV infection status was unknown, potentially confounding age-related changes in expanded clonotypes. A strong correlation was found between observed TCR beta diversity and the percentage of naive T cells measured by flow cytometry. Because profiling used bulk unsorted PBMCs, naive and antigen-experienced compartments could not be compared conclusively. The long-lived group showed more naive CD4+ T cells, fewer expanded clones and increased TCR diversity than the aged group, suggesting age selection. Observed TCR beta diversity per million T cells fell roughly linearly with age, and a significant reduction was already apparent by age roughly 40. Estimates of total diversity from one million sequenced T cells were regarded as lower bounds and underestimates.

Inclusive of the bounding cysteine and phenylalanine, the CDR3 is 16 residues long. CDR3 DNA is the only sequence kept; it has 48 bases, read in frame from the first base. Germline trimming amounts to 3 bases on V and 2 bases on J, with 6 as the count of junction bases outside the gene matches. CDR1 SEHNR and CDR2 FQNEAQ were looked up in the germline V gene (reference sequence). This sample also belongs to another study, concerning T cells of mothers and their children. As noted in the second study: Donors were nine systemically healthy Caucasian individuals: three mothers and their six children. cDNA synthesis consumed the entire amount of extracted RNA, loaded at about 1.5 ug RNA in each 15 ul reaction. Sample barcodes and 2-4 random nucleotides were added via the M1S primer in the second PCR. Over 9 million TCR beta CDR3 reads came from each mother, compared with 2.5 million to 3.5 million reads from each child. Thymic selection shapes the output of TCR recombination in a similar way in related and unrelated pairs, and inherited differences have a minor effect. Normalized repertoire overlap in related mother-child pairs was always slightly higher than in unrelated mother-child pairs, but the difference was never significant. No persistent microchimeric T cell clones were detected, at a sensitivity of approximately 100 clones per million clonotypes. To look for features that set related mother-child pairs apart from unrelated individuals, the researchers ran deep NGS to compare the TCR beta repertoires of mothers and children. The mean age was about 38 +/- 4 years for the mothers and about 10 +/- 4 years for the children. After adapters were ligated using NEBNext reagents, the libraries underwent 100+100 nt paired-end sequencing on an Illumina HiSeq 2000. Mother and child libraries were prepared a month apart and sequenced in separate runs to prevent cross-contamination. For each donor, somewhere between about 450,000 and 2,200,000 distinct TCR beta clonotypes were identified. Naive TCR beta clonotypes were estimated from low-frequency clonotypes matched to each donor's FACS-determined naive share, without sorting.

Material for sequencing was blood. The receptor chain draws on TRBV7-9 and TRBJ2-5; TRBD2 fits 10 bases in the junction. The clonotype comes from a boy younger than 18 in good health. The CDR3 reads CASSLTLAGGQETQYF. The nucleotide sequence reads TGTGCCAGCAGCTTGACCTTAGCGGGGGGACAAGAGACCCAGTACTTC.